One sample yielded the 14 T cell receptor beta chains listed below, sequenced in a study of blood T cells in healthy people across ages. Alongside a J-beta primer mix, a sample-barcoded 5' primer served in a second PCR lasting about 7 to 12 cycles. TCRdb analysed the 5' RACE reads with MiXCR anew, one entry per CDR3 protein. The sample records under 800,000 distinct CDR3 sequences, about 40% being singletons. The sample was blood. These receptors were obtained from a woman in her fifties or sixties in good health.

The chain joins TRBV7-8 to TRBJ2-7; D is possibly TRBD1 (7 bases). The CDR3 runs 13 residues. The germline CDR1 and CDR2 sequences are SGHVS and FQNEAQ. Trimming left V 5 bases short and J 5 bases short, with 13 bases between. In DNA form, the CDR3 reads TGTGCCAGCAGCCGACAGGGACTCCACGAGCAGTACTTC. This gives the protein CASSRQGLHEQYF.

There are a few counts of this clonotype. This may be a read error: a much more frequent sequence differs by one nucleotide. The chain carries TRBV20-1 and TRBJ2-5, with TRBD2 matching 16 bases. The J segment lost 11 bases and the V segment lost 3 bases, leaving 9 bases of the junction unmatched. Germline V gene data show CDR1 as DFQATT and CDR2 as SNEGSKA (reference sequence). The CDR3 has 15 amino acids. CDR3: CSASGTSGGAREQYF. CDR3 nucleotide sequence: TGCAGTGCTAGTGGGACTAGCGGGGGGGCTCGAGAGCAGTACTTC.

V usage is TRBV20-1 and J usage is TRBJ1-2, with TRBD1 matching 7 bases. With 5 bases clipped from V and 4 bases from J, the junction kept 7 bases outside the gene matches. Looked up from germline, CDR1 is DFQATT and CDR2 is SNEGSKA (reference sequence). The CDR3 length is 13 residues. The CDR3 nucleotides are TGCAGTGCTGCGACAGACAGGGCCTATGGCTACACCTTC. Its protein is CSAATDRAYGYTF.

This chain connects TRBV7-6 to TRBJ2-5; 8 bases fit TRBD2. CDR3 length: 17 amino acids. Germline V gene sequence: CDR1 SGHVS, CDR2 FNYEAQ. V lost 4 bases and J lost 4; bases outside the gene matches: 14. The CDR3 region is CASSSRPLIAGRETQYF. The CDR3 DNA reads as TGTGCCAGCAGCTCCCGACCTCTGATAGCGGGGAGAGAGACCCAGTACTTC. Full variable domain (remainder filled in from reference TRBV7-6 and TRBJ2-5): GAGVSQSPRYKVTKRGQDVALRCDPISGHVSLYWYRQALGQGPEFLTYFNYEAQQDKSGLPNDRFSAERPEGSISTLTIQRTEQRDSAMYRCASSSRPLIAGRETQYFGPGTRLLVL.

The chain couples TRBV10-1 to TRBJ1-1, with a possible D match to TRBD1 (6 bases). The germline CDR1 and CDR2 sequences are WNHNN and SYGVQD (reference sequence). The CDR3 runs 12 residues. Trimming shortened V by 2 bases and J by 10 bases, and 11 bases separated the two germline ends. CDR3 coding DNA: TGCGCCAGCAGTGAGACAGGGACTACAGCTTTCTTT. This encodes CASSETGTTAFF.

V gene TRBV9 combines with J gene TRBJ1-2; D gene unclear. V was cut by 2 bases and J by 5 bases, with 13 bases left in between. The CDR3 runs 14 residues. CDR1 and CDR2 (germline): SGDLS, YYNGEE. CDR3 in amino acids: CASSVGSASYGYTF. The DNA of the CDR3 is TGTGCCAGCAGCGTGGGCTCAGCCTCGTATGGCTACACCTTC.

The chain links TRBV28 to TRBJ2-7; 9 bases fit TRBD1. Germline-derived CDR1 and CDR2 are MDHEN and SYDVKM. V lost 3 bases, J lost 5 bases, and 8 bases stayed unmatched. The CDR3 loop spans 15 amino acids. CDR3 sequence (DNA): TGTGCCAGCAGTTTGTGGGGGACAGGGTCCAACGAGCAGTACTTC. It is translated as CASSLWGTGSNEQYF. The full variable domain, rest sourced from reference TRBV28 and TRBJ2-7, is DVKVTQSSRYLVKRTGEKVFLECVQDMDHENMFWYRQDPGLGLRLIYFSYDVKMKEKGDIPEGYSVSREKKERFSLILESASTNQTSMYLCASSLWGTGSNEQYFGPGTRLTVT.

Note on this clonotype: A much larger clone lies a single base off, so this may be a read error. This chain uses TRBV12-3 or TRBV12-4 with TRBJ2-6; the D gene is possibly TRBD2 (6 bases). Trimming took 1 base from V and 0 from J, leaving 13 bases between them. The CDR3 has 18 residues. CDR3 protein: CASSLDGGTVSGANVLTF. CDR3 nucleotide sequence: TGTGCCAGCAGTTTAGATGGCGGGACCGTCTCTGGGGCCAACGTCCTGACTTTC.

This clonotype was counted only a few times. This chain connects TRBV18 to TRBJ1-1, with TRBD1 matching 7 bases. Germline V lookup: CDR1 KGHSH, CDR2 LQKENI. The CDR3 consists of 16 residues. Germline trimming cut 6 bases from V and 0 bases from J; bases unmatched to any gene: 10. CDR3 bases: TGTGCCAGCTCTCCCCGGGACAGAACTATGAACACTGAAGCTTTCTTT. Translated, it gives CASSPRDRTMNTEAFF.

A few counts support this clonotype. This chain joins TRBV11-2 and TRBJ2-7, with D unclear. The CDR3 is 14 residues long. CDR1 is SGHAT and CDR2 is FQNNGV in the germline V gene. Trimming shortened V by 8 bases and J by 2 bases, and 16 bases separated the two germline ends. As DNA, the CDR3 is TGTGCCAGCGGCGTTACAGATGGTGCCTACGAGCAGTACTTC. Amino acids: CASGVTDGAYEQYF.

The chain is built from TRBV29-1 and TRBJ1-1; D remains ambiguous. The CDR3 runs 13 residues. The V end lost 7 bases, the J end lost 6 bases, and 18 bases lay between the germline ends. Germline V gene sequence: CDR1 SQVTM, CDR2 ANQGSEA. CDR3 amino acids: CSARIDSAPEAFF. The DNA for the CDR3 is TGCAGCGCACGCATTGATTCTGCGCCTGAAGCTTTCTTT.

A remark on this clonotype: Germline is not matched at one junction end, which may reflect a read error. The chain combines TRBV27 with TRBJ1-6; no clear D gene. CDR1 MNHEY and CDR2 SMNVEV come from the germline V gene (reference sequence). The CDR3 has 14 residues. The CDR3 region is CASRGVDYNSPPHF. DNA of the CDR3: TGTGCCAGCAGGGGTGTAGATTATAATTCACCCCCCCACTTT.

V usage is TRBV30 and J usage is TRBJ1-1; TRBD1 is a possible D gene (5 bases). Deletions cut 1 base from V and 3 bases from J, with 6 bases between. Per the germline V gene, CDR1 is GTSNPN and CDR2 is SVGIG (reference sequence). This CDR3 contains 12 residues. The CDR3: CAWSEQDTEAFF. The CDR3 nucleotides are TGTGCCTGGAGTGAACAGGACACTGAAGCTTTCTTT.

The V and J genes are TRBV3-1 and TRBJ2-5; D is tentatively TRBD1 or TRBD2 (5 bases each). Trimming took off 4 bases at V and 5 bases at J, with 17 bases between the two ends. Germline CDR1 is LGHDT and CDR2 is YNNKEL (reference sequence). The CDR3 is 15 residues long. The CDR3 is CASSPAGLGVETQYF. CDR3 sequence (DNA): TGTGCCAGCAGCCCCGCCGGACTGGGGGTCGAGACCCAGTACTTC.